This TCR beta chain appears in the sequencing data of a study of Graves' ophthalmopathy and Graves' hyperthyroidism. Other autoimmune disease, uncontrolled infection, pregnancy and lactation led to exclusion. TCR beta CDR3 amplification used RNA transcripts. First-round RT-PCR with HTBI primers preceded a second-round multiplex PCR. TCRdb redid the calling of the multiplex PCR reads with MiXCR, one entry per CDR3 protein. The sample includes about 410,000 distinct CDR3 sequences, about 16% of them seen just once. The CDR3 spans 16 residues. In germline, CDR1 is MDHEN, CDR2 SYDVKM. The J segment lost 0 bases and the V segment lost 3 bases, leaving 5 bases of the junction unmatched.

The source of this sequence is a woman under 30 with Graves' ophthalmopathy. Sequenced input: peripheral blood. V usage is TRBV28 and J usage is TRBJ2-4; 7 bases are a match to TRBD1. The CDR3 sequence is CASSFGTVLAKNIQYF. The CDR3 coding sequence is TGTGCCAGCAGTTTCGGGACAGTTCTAGCCAAAAACATTCAGTACTTC.